These 30 T cell receptor beta chains share one sample of origin, sequenced in a study of cytomegalovirus exposure and HLA in healthy donors. Researchers ran the PCR with 60 Vbeta and 13 Jbeta primers. Data came from immunoSEQ multiplex PCR; TCRdb stores just in-frame clones and leaves some out. Of tens of thousands of clones detected, 75% to 85% appear once; the ten largest clones hold roughly 1.5%. The sequenced material came from PBMCs. These receptors all stem from a female donor in good health and CMV-seronegative.

In this sample, this clone turned up a few times. The V and J genes are TRBV18 and TRBJ2-7, with D maybe TRBD1 (6 bases). The CDR3 runs to 13 residues. The germline V gene has CDR1 KGHSH and CDR2 LQKENI. Trimming left V 4 bases short and J 6 bases short, with 13 bases between. The DNA of the CDR3 is TGTGCCAGCTCACGACAGGTTAGCTCCGAGCAGTACTTC. This gives the protein CASSRQVSSEQYF.

This clone showed up just a few times. This chain connects TRBV13 to TRBJ1-3, with a tentative D call TRBD1 (6 bases). Germline V CDR1 and CDR2: PRHDT, FYEKMQ (reference sequence). The CDR3 sequence is 15 residues long. V was cut by 1 base and J by 4 bases, with 11 bases left in between. CDR3 residues: CASSLAGGPGNTIYF. CDR3 bases: TGTGCCAGCAGCTTAGCTGGGGGCCCCGGAAACACCATATATTTT. The complete variable domain, with remaining parts taken from reference TRBV13 and TRBJ1-3, reads AAGVIQSPRHLIKEKRETATLKCYPIPRHDTVYWYQQGPGQDPQFLISFYEKMQSDKGSIPDRFSAQQFSDYHSELNMSSLELGDSALYFCASSLAGGPGNTIYFGEGSWLTVV.

V usage is TRBV10-3 and J usage is TRBJ2-3; 9 nucleotides match TRBD2. The CDR3 contains 13 residues. Per the germline V gene, CDR1 is ENHRY and CDR2 is SYGVKD. With 8 bases clipped from V and 4 bases from J, the junction kept 4 bases outside the gene matches. The CDR3 nucleotides read TGTGCCATCGGGACTAGCAATGCAGATACGCAGTATTTT. It yields the protein CAIGTSNADTQYF.

This clone was seen once. The V call is TRBV19, the J call TRBJ2-3; 7 bases fit TRBD2. The CDR3 consists of 13 residues. Germline CDR1 reads LNHDA; CDR2 reads SQIVND (reference sequence). V was pared by 8 bases and J by 3 bases, with 5 bases of the junction left unmatched. In nucleotides, the CDR3 is TGTGCCAGTTCCTCCGGGGGGACAGATACGCAGTATTTT. This sequence encodes CASSSGGTDTQYF.

The genes are TRBV7-9 and TRBJ1-1; a possible D gene is TRBD1 (5 bases). V was pared by 5 bases and J by 1 base, with 8 bases between. The length of the CDR3 is 13 residues. Germline CDR1 and CDR2: SEHNR and FQNEAQ (reference sequence). CDR3 in DNA: TGTGCCAGCAGCGGACACGCGAACACTGAAGCTTTCTTT. This gives the protein CASSGHANTEAFF. Drawing the rest from reference TRBV7-9 and TRBJ1-1, the complete variable domain is DTGVSQNPRHKITKRGQNVTFRCDPISEHNRLYWYRQTLGQGPEFLTYFQNEAQLEKSRLLSDRFSAERPKGSFSTLEIQRTEQGDSAMYLCASSGHANTEAFFGQGTRLTVV.

The chain has TRBV6-5 and TRBJ2-6; 7 positions agree with TRBD1. This CDR3 contains 15 residues. The trim removed 6 bases at V and 1 base at J, leaving 3 bases unmatched. Germline values: CDR1 MNHEY, CDR2 SVGAGI. As DNA, the CDR3 is TGTGCCAGCAGCAAACAGGGGTCTGGGGCCAACGTCCTGACTTTC. Translation: CASSKQGSGANVLTF.

The chain joins TRBV10-3 to TRBJ2-7; no firm D call. The CDR3 loop spans 12 amino acids. V was clipped by 4 bases and J by 0 bases, with 4 bases between them. Germline V gene data show CDR1 as ENHRY and CDR2 as SYGVKD. The CDR3 nucleotides read TGTGCCATCAGTGCCCTCTCCTACGAGCAGTACTTC. It codes for CAISALSYEQYF.

The chain recombines TRBV4-1 with TRBJ1-1; TRBD1 matches 7 bases. The CDR3 is made up of 14 amino acids. V trimming: 2 bases; J trimming: 4 bases; junction bases outside the gene matches: 4. Germline V gene sequence: CDR1 MGHRA, CDR2 YSYEKL. CDR3 nucleotide sequence: TGCGCCAGCAGCCAAAGACAGGGTGGCACTGAAGCTTTCTTT. This encodes CASSQRQGGTEAFF.

In DNA, the CDR3 is TGTGCCATCAGGAAGGGGAATGAAAAACTGTTTTTT. This encodes CAIRKGNEKLFF. The chain joins TRBV10-3 to TRBJ1-4; TRBD1 is a possible D gene (5 bases). CDR3 length: 12 residues. Trimming cost V 6 bases and J 5 bases, with 7 bases left between them. Germline V CDR1 and CDR2: ENHRY, SYGVKD.

The table lists this clone with a few counts. This chain connects TRBV5-6 to TRBJ2-1, with 10 nucleotides matching TRBD2. Looked up from germline, CDR1 is SGHDT and CDR2 is YYEEEE. Unmatched junction bases numbered 6, after V lost 0 bases and J lost 6 bases. The CDR3 has 16 residues. The CDR3 is CASSLGASGGINEQFF. The CDR3 coding sequence is TGTGCCAGCAGCTTGGGAGCTAGCGGGGGAATCAATGAGCAGTTCTTC. Filled out from reference TRBV5-6 and TRBJ2-1, the complete variable domain reads DAGVTQSPTHLIKTRGQQVTLRCSPKSGHDTVSWYQQALGQGPQFIFQYYEEEERQRGNFPDRFSGHQFPNYSSELNVNALLLGDSALYLCASSLGASGGINEQFFGPGTRLTVL.

This sequence joins TRBV7-8 and TRBJ2-1, with 8 bases lining up with TRBD2. The CDR3 has 14 residues. J was trimmed by 6 bases and V by 5 bases; bases with no gene match: 6. CDR1 is SGHVS and CDR2 is FQNEAQ in the germline V gene. CDR3 amino acids: CASSPWTSRNEQFF. CDR3 coding DNA: TGTGCCAGCAGCCCCTGGACTAGCCGCAATGAGCAGTTCTTC.

The chain is built from TRBV9 and TRBJ2-5, with D maybe TRBD2 (6 bases). The V end lost 0 bases, the J end lost 2 bases, and 8 bases lay between the germline ends. This CDR3 contains 14 residues. The V gene's germline CDR1 is SGDLS and CDR2 YYNGEE. CDR3 coding DNA: TGTGCCAGCAGCGTAGGGACTATTCAAGAGACCCAGTACTTC. The encoded protein is CASSVGTIQETQYF.

This clone has only a few counts. The chain employs TRBV10-1 and TRBJ2-1; TRBD2 matches at 8 bases. The junction had 13 bases not matched to a gene; V was cut back by 7 bases and J by 8 bases. The length of the CDR3 is 15 residues. The germline gives CDR1 WNHNN, CDR2 SYGVQD (reference sequence). The CDR3 sequence: CASTGGIGGMDEQFF. CDR3 coding DNA: TGCGCCAGCACGGGGGGGATAGGGGGTATGGATGAGCAGTTCTTC.

The V gene is TRBV2, the J gene TRBJ2-7, with D perhaps matching TRBD1 (6 bases). Germline V CDR1 and CDR2: SNHLY, FYNNEI. This CDR3 is 13 amino acids long. With 7 bases removed from V and 5 bases from J, the gap between germline ends came to 15 bases. This CDR3 reads CASTKDRFNEQYF. The CDR3, as DNA: TGTGCCAGCACCAAAGACAGGTTTAACGAGCAGTACTTC.

This clone appeared a few times. The chain is built from TRBV6-5 and TRBJ2-7; 7 nucleotides match TRBD2. After removal of 0 bases from V and 5 bases from J, the junction contained 7 bases not matched to a gene. The CDR3 runs to 15 residues. Germline CDR1 is MNHEY and CDR2 is SVGAGI. CDR3 sequence reads: CASSYSTSRVHEQYF. CDR3 bases: TGTGCCAGCAGTTACTCGACTAGCAGGGTCCACGAGCAGTACTTC.

This clone appeared a single time. This chain uses TRBV9 with TRBJ2-1; D is perhaps TRBD2 (5 bases). The germline V gene has CDR1 SGDLS and CDR2 YYNGEE. V lost 3 bases and J lost 6, with 16 bases in between. This CDR3 is 15 amino acids long. CDR3 sequence reads: CASSARATNVNEQFF. CDR3 DNA sequence: TGTGCCAGCAGCGCGAGGGCGACTAATGTCAATGAGCAGTTCTTC.

This chain joins TRBV5-1 and TRBJ1-1, with unresolved D. V lost 0 bases and J lost 1, with 4 bases in between. The CDR3 totals 13 residues. Germline V gives CDR1 SGHRS, CDR2 YFSETQ. Here the CDR3 DNA reads TGCGCCAGCAGCTTGGTAGCGAACACTGAAGCTTTCTTT. It is translated as CASSLVANTEAFF. The variable domain in full, with the rest retrieved from reference TRBV5-1 and TRBJ1-1, is KAGVTQTPRYLIKTRGQQVTLSCSPISGHRSVSWYQQTPGQGLQFLFEYFSETQRNKGNFPGRFSGRQFSNSRSEMNVSTLELGDSALYLCASSLVANTEAFFGQGTRLTVV.

This clone was observed a few times. This chain joins TRBV5-6 and TRBJ1-2, with a tentative D call TRBD1 (5 bases). Trimming pared 4 bases from V and 5 bases from J, leaving 15 bases between. This CDR3 has 14 residues. Germline loops: CDR1 SGHDT, CDR2 YYEEEE. The CDR3 sequence is CASSDMVGGYGYTF. The CDR3 coding sequence is TGTGCCAGCAGCGACATGGTCGGGGGGTATGGCTACACCTTC.

This chain links TRBV27 with TRBJ2-3, with TRBD1 as a possible D gene (6 bases). This CDR3 is 15 amino acids long. Germline V gives CDR1 MNHEY, CDR2 SMNVEV (reference sequence). Trimming pared 0 bases from V and 5 bases from J, leaving 12 bases between. CDR3 protein: CASSLSAGVQDTQYF. Written as DNA, the CDR3 is TGTGCCAGCAGTTTATCTGCAGGGGTGCAAGATACGCAGTATTTT.

V is TRBV4-1 and J is TRBJ2-1; 8 nucleotides line up with TRBD2. Germline CDR1 MGHRA, CDR2 YSYEKL. The CDR3 is 15 residues long. With V trimmed by 4 bases and J by 4 bases, 6 bases remained unmatched. The CDR3 nucleotides read TGCGCCAGCAGCCGATCGGGGGGGCTATACAATGAGCAGTTCTTC. It translates to CASSRSGGLYNEQFF.

This clone has a single count. J is TRBJ2-7 and V is TRBV9; D may be TRBD1 (5 bases). The CDR3 spans 14 residues. Germline V lookup: CDR1 SGDLS, CDR2 YYNGEE. Trimming cost V 0 bases and J 2 bases, with 9 bases left between them. CDR3 region: CASSVGQGPYEQYF. The CDR3 DNA reads TGTGCCAGCAGCGTAGGCCAGGGCCCCTACGAGCAGTACTTC.

The genes are TRBV27 and TRBJ1-1, with D hard to call. V was pared by 5 bases and J by 8 bases, with 15 bases between. Germline V lookup: CDR1 MNHEY, CDR2 SMNVEV (reference sequence). The CDR3 sequence is 13 residues long. CDR3 coding DNA: TGTGCCAGCAGTGGATCGGAGGAAGAGGAAGCTTTCTTT. Translated, it gives CASSGSEEEEAFF.

The V gene is TRBV5-6, the J gene TRBJ2-7, with a tentative D call TRBD1 (6 bases). The CDR3 is made up of 15 amino acids. The V end was cut by 1 base, the J end by 0 bases, with 11 bases between. Germline V gives CDR1 SGHDT, CDR2 YYEEEE. CDR3 in DNA: TGTGCCAGCAGCTTGAGACAGGCGGGCTCCTACGAGCAGTACTTC. Encoded protein: CASSLRQAGSYEQYF.

In its sample, this clone was seen a few times. This chain connects TRBV7-2 to TRBJ1-2; TRBD1 might be the D (6 bases). V was trimmed by 3 bases and J by 1 base, leaving 6 bases between them. Germline assignment: CDR1 SGHTA and CDR2 FQGNSA. The CDR3 runs 13 residues. The CDR3 reads CASSLDSNYGYTF. In DNA, the CDR3 is TGTGCCAGCAGCTTGGACAGTAACTATGGCTACACCTTC.

This chain uses TRBV5-1 with TRBJ1-1; TRBD1 aligns across 8 bases. Germline V CDR1 and CDR2: SGHRS, YFSETQ. The CDR3 totals 17 residues. The V and J ends lost 4 bases and 1 base, in that order; junction bases with no gene match: 12. The CDR3 is CASSHNHIGTGNTEAFF. For the CDR3, the DNA is TGCGCCAGCAGCCATAATCACATCGGGACAGGGAACACTGAAGCTTTCTTT. The full variable domain, in which reference TRBV5-1 and TRBJ1-1 provide the parts outside the CDR3, is KAGVTQTPRYLIKTRGQQVTLSCSPISGHRSVSWYQQTPGQGLQFLFEYFSETQRNKGNFPGRFSGRQFSNSRSEMNVSTLELGDSALYLCASSHNHIGTGNTEAFFGQGTRLTVV.

Here the CDR3 reads CASSLAGTGVPAETQYF. CDR3 DNA: TGCGCCAGCAGCTTGGCCGGGACAGGGGTTCCCGCGGAGACCCAGTACTTC. This chain connects TRBV5-1 to TRBJ2-5; the match to TRBD1 covers 10 bases. The CDR3 sequence is 17 residues long. In germline, CDR1 is SGHRS, CDR2 YFSETQ. V trimming: 0 bases; J trimming: 5 bases; junction bases outside the gene matches: 10.

This chain links TRBV30 with TRBJ1-5; TRBD1 is a possible D gene (6 bases). This CDR3 is built from 14 residues. Germline V lookup: CDR1 GTSNPN, CDR2 SVGIG (reference sequence). V was trimmed by 3 bases and J by 3 bases, leaving 12 bases between them. The CDR3 bases are TGTGCCTGGAGCGCCGGGACATTCAATCAGCCCCAGCATTTT. It codes for CAWSAGTFNQPQHF.

The chain is built from TRBV5-1 and TRBJ2-2; D might be TRBD2 (5 bases). Germline-derived CDR1 and CDR2 are SGHRS and YFSETQ. Trimming took 0 bases from V and 8 from J, leaving 11 bases between them. This CDR3 contains 14 residues. The CDR3 reads CASSLVAGKGELFF. CDR3 coding DNA: TGCGCCAGCAGCTTGGTGGCCGGGAAGGGGGAGCTGTTTTTT.

The V and J genes are TRBV10-1 and TRBJ2-1; 8 bases match TRBD1. The V and J ends lost 3 bases and 4 bases, in that order; junction bases with no gene match: 5. The CDR3 totals 15 residues. Germline V lookup: CDR1 WNHNN, CDR2 SYGVQD (reference sequence). The CDR3 sequence is CASSEDRGDYNEQFF. In DNA, the CDR3 is TGCGCCAGCAGTGAAGACAGGGGCGATTACAATGAGCAGTTCTTC.

The genes are TRBV27 and TRBJ2-3, with a possible D match to TRBD1 (5 bases). Germline values: CDR1 MNHEY, CDR2 SMNVEV (reference sequence). V was cut by 10 bases and J by 2 bases, with 25 bases left in between. The CDR3 covers 17 residues. DNA of the CDR3: TGTGCCACCCAGCCCGTAGGGGTAGTCTCTTCCACAGATACGCAGTATTTT. Translation: CATQPVGVVSSTDTQYF.